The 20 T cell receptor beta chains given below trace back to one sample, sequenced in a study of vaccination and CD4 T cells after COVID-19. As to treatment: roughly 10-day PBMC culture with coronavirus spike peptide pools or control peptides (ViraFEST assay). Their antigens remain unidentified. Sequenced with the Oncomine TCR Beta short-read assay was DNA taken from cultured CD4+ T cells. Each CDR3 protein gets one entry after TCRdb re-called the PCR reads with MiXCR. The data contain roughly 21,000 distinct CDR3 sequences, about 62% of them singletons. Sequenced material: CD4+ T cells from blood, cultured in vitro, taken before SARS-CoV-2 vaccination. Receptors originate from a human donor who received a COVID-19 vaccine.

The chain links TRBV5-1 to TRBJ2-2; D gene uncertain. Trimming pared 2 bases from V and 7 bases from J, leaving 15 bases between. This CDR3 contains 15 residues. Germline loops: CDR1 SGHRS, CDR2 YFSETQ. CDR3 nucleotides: TGCGCCAGCAGCTTCGTCCAGTCCGGTGGCGGGGAGCTGTTTTTT. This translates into CASSFVQSGGGELFF.

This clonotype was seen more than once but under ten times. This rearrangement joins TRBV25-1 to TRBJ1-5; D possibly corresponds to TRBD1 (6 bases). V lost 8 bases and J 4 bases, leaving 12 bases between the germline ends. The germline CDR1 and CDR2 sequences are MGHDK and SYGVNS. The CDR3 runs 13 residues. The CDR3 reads CASSEGGNQPQHF. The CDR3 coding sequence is TGTGCCAGCTCCGAGGGGGGAAATCAGCCCCAGCATTTT.

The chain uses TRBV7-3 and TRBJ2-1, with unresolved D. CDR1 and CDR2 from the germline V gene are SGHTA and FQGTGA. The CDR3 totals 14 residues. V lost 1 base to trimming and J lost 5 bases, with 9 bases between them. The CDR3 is CASSLKPEDNEQFF. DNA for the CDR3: TGTGCCAGCAGCTTAAAACCCGAAGACAATGAGCAGTTCTTC.

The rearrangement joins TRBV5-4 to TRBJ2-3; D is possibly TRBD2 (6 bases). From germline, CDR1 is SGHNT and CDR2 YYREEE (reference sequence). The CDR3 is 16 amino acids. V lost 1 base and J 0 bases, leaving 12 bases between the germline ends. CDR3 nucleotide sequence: TGTGCCAGCAGCTTGCCTGACGGAGGGAGCACAGATACGCAGTATTTT. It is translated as CASSLPDGGSTDTQYF.

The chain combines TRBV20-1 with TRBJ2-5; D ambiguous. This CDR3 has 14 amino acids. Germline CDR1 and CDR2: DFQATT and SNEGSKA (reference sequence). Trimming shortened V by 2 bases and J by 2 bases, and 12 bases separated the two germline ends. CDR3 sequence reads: CSARPPDVQETQYF. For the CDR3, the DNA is TGCAGTGCTAGACCACCGGACGTTCAAGAGACCCAGTACTTC.

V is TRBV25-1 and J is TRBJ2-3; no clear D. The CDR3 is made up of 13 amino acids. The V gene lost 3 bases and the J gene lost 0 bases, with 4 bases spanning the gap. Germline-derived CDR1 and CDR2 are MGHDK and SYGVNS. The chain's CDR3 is CASSDQSTDTQYF. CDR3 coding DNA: TGTGCCAGCAGTGACCAAAGCACAGATACGCAGTATTTT.

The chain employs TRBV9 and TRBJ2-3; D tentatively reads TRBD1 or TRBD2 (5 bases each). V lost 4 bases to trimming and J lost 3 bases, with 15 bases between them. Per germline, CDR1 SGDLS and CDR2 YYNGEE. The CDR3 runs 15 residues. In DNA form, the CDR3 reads TGTGCCAGCAGCTCCGGGACCTCCAGGACAGATACGCAGTATTTT. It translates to CASSSGTSRTDTQYF.

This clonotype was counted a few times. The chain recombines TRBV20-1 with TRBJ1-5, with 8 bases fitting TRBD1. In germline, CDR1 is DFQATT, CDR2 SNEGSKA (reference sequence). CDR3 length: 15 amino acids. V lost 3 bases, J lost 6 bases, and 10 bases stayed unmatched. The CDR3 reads CSASRGQGSGQPQHF. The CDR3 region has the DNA TGCAGTGCTAGTCGCGGACAGGGATCGGGTCAGCCCCAGCATTTT.

The CDR3 DNA follows: TGTGCCACCAGCGAGGGGCCAGTGCAAGAGACCCAGTACTTC. Encoded protein: CATSEGPVQETQYF. The chain combines TRBV24-1 with TRBJ2-5, with D tentatively TRBD1 or TRBD2 (5 bases each). Germline V gene data show CDR1 as KGHDR and CDR2 as SFDVKD. The CDR3 runs 14 residues. The ends were cut back, 7 bases at V and 2 bases at J, with 13 bases in the middle.

This chain's CDR3 is CASSSDPSTDTQYF. CDR3 DNA: TGTGCCAGTAGCAGTGATCCCTCCACAGATACGCAGTATTTT. The chain is built from TRBV19 and TRBJ2-3, with D unresolved. V was shortened by 6 bases and J by 2 bases, with 12 bases between the two germline ends. This CDR3 is 14 amino acids long. Germline V gives CDR1 LNHDA, CDR2 SQIVND (reference sequence).

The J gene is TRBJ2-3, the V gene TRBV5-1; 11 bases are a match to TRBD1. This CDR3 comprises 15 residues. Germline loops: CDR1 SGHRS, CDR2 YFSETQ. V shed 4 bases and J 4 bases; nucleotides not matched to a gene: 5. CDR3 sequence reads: CASSPDRGRADTQYF. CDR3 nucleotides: TGCGCCAGCAGCCCGGACAGGGGGCGAGCAGATACGCAGTATTTT.

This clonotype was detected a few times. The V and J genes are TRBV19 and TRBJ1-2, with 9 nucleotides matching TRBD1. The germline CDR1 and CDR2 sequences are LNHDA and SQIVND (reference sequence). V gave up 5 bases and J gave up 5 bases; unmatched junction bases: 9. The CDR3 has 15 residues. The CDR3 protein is CASSAQQGAEYGYTF. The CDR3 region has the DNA TGTGCCAGTAGTGCCCAACAGGGGGCAGAATATGGCTACACCTTC.

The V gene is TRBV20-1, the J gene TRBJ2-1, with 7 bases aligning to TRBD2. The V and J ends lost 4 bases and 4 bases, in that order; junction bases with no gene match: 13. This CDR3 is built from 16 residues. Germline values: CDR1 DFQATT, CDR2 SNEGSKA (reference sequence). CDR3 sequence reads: CSATGASGPIYNEQFF. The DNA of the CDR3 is TGCAGTGCTACCGGGGCTAGCGGACCTATTTACAATGAGCAGTTCTTC.

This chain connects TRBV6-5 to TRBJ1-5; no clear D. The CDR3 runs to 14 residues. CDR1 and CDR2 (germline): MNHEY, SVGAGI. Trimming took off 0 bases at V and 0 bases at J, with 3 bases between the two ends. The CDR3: CASSYSSSNQPQHF. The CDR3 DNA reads TGTGCCAGCAGTTACTCTTCTAGCAATCAGCCCCAGCATTTT.

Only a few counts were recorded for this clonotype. CDR3 coding DNA: TGTGCCAGCAGTCCCGGGACTAGCGGGTACACAGATACGCAGTATTTT. Its protein is CASSPGTSGYTDTQYF. The genes are TRBV2 and TRBJ2-3; 12 bases map to TRBD2. CDR3 length equals 16 residues. The junction had 5 bases not matched to a gene; V was cut back by 5 bases and J by 2 bases. Germline lookup yields CDR1 SNHLY and CDR2 FYNNEI. Complete variable domain (other parts from reference TRBV2 and TRBJ2-3): EPEVTQTPSHQVTQMGQEVILRCVPISNHLYFYWYRQILGQKVEFLVSFYNNEISEKSEIFDDQFSVERPDGSNFTLKIRSTKLEDSAMYFCASSPGTSGYTDTQYFGPGTRLTVL.

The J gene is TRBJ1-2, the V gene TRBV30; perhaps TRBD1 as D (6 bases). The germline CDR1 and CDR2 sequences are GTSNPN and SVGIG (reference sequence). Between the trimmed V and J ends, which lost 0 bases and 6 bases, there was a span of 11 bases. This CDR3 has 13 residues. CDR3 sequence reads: CAWSVEAGDGYTF. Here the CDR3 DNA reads TGTGCCTGGAGTGTAGAGGCAGGGGATGGCTACACCTTC. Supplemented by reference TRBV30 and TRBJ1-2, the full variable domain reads SQTIHQWPATLVQPVGSPLSLECTVEGTSNPNLYWYRQAAGRGLQLLFYSVGIGQISSEVPQNLSASRPQDRQFILSSKKLLLSDSGFYLCAWSVEAGDGYTFGSGTRLTVV.

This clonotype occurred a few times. CDR3 sequence (DNA): TGCAGTGCTAGAGTGAGTGGGCCTTTCGCAACTAATGAAAAACTGTTTTTT. Residues: CSARVSGPFATNEKLFF. The V gene is TRBV20-1, the J gene TRBJ1-4; D not resolved. V shed 1 base and J shed 0 bases, with 15 bases lying between them. CDR3 size: 17 residues. Germline V CDR1 and CDR2: DFQATT, SNEGSKA (reference sequence).

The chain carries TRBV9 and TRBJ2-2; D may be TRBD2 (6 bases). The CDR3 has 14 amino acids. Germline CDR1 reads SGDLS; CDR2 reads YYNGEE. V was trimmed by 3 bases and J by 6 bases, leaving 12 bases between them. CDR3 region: CASSERLGAGELFF. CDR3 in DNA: TGTGCCAGCAGCGAAAGACTAGGCGCCGGGGAGCTGTTTTTT.

In DNA form, the CDR3 reads TGTGCCAGCAGCCCTAGGGGCCGGGAGACCCAGTACTTC. This translates into CASSPRGRETQYF. V and J are TRBV7-2 and TRBJ2-5; D might be TRBD1 (5 bases). Trimming shortened V by 5 bases and J by 5 bases, and 12 bases separated the two germline ends. Germline CDR1 and CDR2: SGHTA and FQGNSA. This CDR3 has 13 amino acids.

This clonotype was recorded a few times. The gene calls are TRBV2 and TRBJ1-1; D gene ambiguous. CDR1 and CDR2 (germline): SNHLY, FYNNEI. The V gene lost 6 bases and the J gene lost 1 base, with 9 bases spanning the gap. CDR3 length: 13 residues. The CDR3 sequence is CASRLGWNTEAFF. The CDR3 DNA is TGTGCCAGCAGGCTGGGTTGGAACACTGAAGCTTTCTTT.